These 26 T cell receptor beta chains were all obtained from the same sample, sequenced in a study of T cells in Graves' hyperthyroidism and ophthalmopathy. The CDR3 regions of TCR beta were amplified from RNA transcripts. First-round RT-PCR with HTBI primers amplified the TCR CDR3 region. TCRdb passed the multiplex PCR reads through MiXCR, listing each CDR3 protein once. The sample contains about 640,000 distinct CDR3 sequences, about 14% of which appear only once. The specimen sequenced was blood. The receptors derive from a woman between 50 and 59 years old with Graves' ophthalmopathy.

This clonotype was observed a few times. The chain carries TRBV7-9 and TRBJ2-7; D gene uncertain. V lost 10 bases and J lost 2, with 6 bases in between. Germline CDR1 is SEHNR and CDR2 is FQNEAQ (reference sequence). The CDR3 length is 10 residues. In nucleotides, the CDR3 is TGTGCCAACCCAACCTACGAGCAGTACTTC. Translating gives CANPTYEQYF.

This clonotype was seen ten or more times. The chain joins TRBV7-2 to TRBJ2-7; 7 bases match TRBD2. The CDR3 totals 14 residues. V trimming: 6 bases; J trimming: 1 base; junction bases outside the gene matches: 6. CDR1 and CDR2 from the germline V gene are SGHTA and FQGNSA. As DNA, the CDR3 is TGTGCCAGCAGTTTCGGGGGGTTTTCCTACGAGCAGTACTTC. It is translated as CASSFGGFSYEQYF.

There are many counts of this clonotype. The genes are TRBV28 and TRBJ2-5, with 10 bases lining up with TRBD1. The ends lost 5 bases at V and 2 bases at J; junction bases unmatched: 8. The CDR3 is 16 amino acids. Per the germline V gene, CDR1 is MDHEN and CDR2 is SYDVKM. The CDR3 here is CASSPGDRGAQETQYF. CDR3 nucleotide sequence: TGTGCCAGCAGTCCAGGGGACAGGGGAGCACAAGAGACCCAGTACTTC.

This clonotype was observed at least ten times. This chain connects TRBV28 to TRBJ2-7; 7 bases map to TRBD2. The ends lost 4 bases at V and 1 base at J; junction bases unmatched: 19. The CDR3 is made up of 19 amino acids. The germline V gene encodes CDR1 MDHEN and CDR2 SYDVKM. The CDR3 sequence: CASSSPDRTSDHGSYEQYF. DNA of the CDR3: TGTGCCAGCAGTTCACCCGACAGAACTAGCGATCACGGGTCCTACGAGCAGTACTTC.

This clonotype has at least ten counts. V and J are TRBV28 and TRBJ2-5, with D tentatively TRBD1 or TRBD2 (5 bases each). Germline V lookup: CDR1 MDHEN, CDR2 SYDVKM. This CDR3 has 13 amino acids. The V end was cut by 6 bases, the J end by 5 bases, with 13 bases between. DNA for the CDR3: TGTGCCAGCAGCACAGGACTGGTTGAGACCCAGTACTTC. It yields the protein CASSTGLVETQYF. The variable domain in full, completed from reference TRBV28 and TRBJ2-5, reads DVKVTQSSRYLVKRTGEKVFLECVQDMDHENMFWYRQDPGLGLRLIYFSYDVKMKEKGDIPEGYSVSREKKERFSLILESASTNQTSMYLCASSTGLVETQYFGPGTRLLVL.

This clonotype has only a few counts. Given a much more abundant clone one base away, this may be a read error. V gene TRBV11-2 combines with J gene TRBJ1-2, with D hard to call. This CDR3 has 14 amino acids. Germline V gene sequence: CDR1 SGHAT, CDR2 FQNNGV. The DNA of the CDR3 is TGTGCCGGCAGCTTGTCAGGAATTAACTATGGCTACACCTTC. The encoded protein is CAGSLSGINYGYTF.

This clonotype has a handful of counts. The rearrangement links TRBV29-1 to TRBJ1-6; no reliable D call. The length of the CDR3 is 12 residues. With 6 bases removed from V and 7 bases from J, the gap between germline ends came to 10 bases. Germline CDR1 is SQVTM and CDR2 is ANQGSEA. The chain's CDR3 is CSVTDGNSPLHF. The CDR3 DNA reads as TGCAGCGTGACGGACGGGAATTCACCCCTCCACTTT.

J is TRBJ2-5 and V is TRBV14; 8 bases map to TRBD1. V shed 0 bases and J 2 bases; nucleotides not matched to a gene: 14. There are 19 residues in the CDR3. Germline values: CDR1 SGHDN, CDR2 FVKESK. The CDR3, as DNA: TGTGCCAGCAGCCAAGATCGAGGACAGGGTGAGAGGAAACAAGAGACCCAGTACTTC. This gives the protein CASSQDRGQGERKQETQYF.

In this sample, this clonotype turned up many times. The CDR3 nucleotides read TGTGCCAGCAGCCAAGCAGGGTCTGGCAATCAGCCCCAGCATTTT. Amino acids: CASSQAGSGNQPQHF. This chain links TRBV3-1 with TRBJ1-5, with D perhaps matching TRBD1 (5 bases). CDR1 LGHDT and CDR2 YNNKEL come from the germline V gene (reference sequence). V lost 1 base, J lost 2 bases, and 9 bases lay in between. The CDR3 covers 15 residues.

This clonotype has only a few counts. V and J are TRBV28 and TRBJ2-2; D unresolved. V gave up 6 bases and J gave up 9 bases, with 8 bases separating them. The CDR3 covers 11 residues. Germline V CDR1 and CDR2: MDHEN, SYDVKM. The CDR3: CASSPRRELFF. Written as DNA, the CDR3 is TGTGCCAGCAGCCCACGCAGGGAGCTGTTTTTT.

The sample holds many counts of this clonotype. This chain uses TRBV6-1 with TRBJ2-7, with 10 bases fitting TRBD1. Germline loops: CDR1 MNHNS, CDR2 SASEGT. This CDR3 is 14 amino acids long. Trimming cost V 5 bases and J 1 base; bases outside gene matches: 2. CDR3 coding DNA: TGTGCCAGCAGTCGGGACAGGGGATCCTACGAGCAGTACTTC. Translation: CASSRDRGSYEQYF.

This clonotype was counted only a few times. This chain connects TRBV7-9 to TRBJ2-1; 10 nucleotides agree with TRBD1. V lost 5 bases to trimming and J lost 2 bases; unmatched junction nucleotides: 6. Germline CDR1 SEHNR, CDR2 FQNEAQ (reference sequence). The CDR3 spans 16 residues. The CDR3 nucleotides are TGTGCCAGCAGCGAAACGACAGGGGGCCCCTACAATGAGCAGTTCTTC. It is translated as CASSETTGGPYNEQFF.

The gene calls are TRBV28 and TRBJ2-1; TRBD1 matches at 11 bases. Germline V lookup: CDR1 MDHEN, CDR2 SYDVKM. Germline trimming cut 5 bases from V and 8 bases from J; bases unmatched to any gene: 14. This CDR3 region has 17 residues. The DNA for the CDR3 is TGTGCCAGCAGTGGGGAGGCGGGGACAGGGGGTAGCGATGAGCAGTTCTTC. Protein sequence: CASSGEAGTGGSDEQFF.

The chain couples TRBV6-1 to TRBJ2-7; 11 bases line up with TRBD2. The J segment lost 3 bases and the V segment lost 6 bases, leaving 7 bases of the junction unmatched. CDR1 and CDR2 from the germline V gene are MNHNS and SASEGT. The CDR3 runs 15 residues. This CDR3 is CASREETSGIYEQYF. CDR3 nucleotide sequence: TGTGCCAGCAGGGAGGAGACTAGCGGGATCTACGAGCAGTACTTC.

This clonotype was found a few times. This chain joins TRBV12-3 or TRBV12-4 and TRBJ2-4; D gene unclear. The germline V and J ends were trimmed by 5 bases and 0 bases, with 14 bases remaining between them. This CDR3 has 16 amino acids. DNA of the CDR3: TGTGCCAGCAGTCCAGGACGGAACCTAGCCAAAAACATTCAGTACTTC. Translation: CASSPGRNLAKNIQYF.

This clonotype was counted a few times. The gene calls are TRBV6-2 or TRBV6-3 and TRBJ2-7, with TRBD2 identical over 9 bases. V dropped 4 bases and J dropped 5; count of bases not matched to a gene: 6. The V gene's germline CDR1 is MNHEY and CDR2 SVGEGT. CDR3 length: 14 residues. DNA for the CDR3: TGTGCCAGCAGTTCCCCAGCGGGAGGACACGAGCAGTACTTC. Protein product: CASSSPAGGHEQYF.

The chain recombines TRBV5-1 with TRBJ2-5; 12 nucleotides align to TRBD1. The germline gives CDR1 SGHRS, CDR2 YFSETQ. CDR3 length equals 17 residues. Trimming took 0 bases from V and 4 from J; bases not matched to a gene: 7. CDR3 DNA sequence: TGCGCCAGCAGCTTGGTGGGACAGGGGGCACCGCGAGAGACCCAGTACTTC. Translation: CASSLVGQGAPRETQYF.

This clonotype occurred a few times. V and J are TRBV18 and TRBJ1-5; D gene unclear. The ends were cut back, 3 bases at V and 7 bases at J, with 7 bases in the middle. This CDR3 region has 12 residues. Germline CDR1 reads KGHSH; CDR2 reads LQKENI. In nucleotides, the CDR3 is TGTGCCAGCTCACCCGACAAACAGCCCCAGCATTTT. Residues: CASSPDKQPQHF. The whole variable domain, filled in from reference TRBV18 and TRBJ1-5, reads NAGVMQNPRHLVRRRGQEARLRCSPMKGHSHVYWYRQLPEEGLKFMVYLQKENIIDESGMPKERFSAEFPKEGPSILRIQQVVRGDSAAYFCASSPDKQPQHFGDGTRLSIL.

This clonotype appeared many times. The CDR3 DNA is TGTGCCAGCAGCTCTATGCATACTCTCTCCTACGAGCAGTACTTC. It translates to CASSSMHTLSYEQYF. The chain joins TRBV11-2 to TRBJ2-7; D is uncertain. CDR1 and CDR2 from the germline V gene are SGHAT and FQNNGV. Trimming removed 4 bases from V and 0 bases from J, with 13 bases in between. CDR3 length: 15 residues.

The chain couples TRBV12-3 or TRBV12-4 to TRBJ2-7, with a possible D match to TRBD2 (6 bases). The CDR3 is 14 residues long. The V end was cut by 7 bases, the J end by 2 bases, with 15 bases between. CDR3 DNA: TGTGCCAGCACCCCGGGACTCGCCCCCTACGAGCAGTACTTC. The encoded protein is CASTPGLAPYEQYF.

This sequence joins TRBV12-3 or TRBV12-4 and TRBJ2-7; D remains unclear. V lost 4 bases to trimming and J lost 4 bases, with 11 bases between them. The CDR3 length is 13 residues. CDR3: CASSYTQTYEQYF. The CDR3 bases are TGTGCCAGCAGTTATACCCAGACGTACGAGCAGTACTTC.

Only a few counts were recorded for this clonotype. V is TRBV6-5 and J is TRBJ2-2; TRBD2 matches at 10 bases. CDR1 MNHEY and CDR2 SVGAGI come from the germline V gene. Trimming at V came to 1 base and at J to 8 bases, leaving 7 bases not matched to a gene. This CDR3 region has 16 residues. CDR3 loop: CASSYWASGSWGELFF. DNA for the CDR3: TGTGCCAGCAGTTACTGGGCTAGCGGGAGTTGGGGGGAGCTGTTTTTT.

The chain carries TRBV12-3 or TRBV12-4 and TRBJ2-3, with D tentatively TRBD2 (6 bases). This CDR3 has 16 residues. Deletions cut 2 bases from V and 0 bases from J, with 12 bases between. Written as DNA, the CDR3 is TGTGCCAGCAGTTTACAGGCGGGAACTAGCACAGATACGCAGTATTTT. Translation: CASSLQAGTSTDTQYF.

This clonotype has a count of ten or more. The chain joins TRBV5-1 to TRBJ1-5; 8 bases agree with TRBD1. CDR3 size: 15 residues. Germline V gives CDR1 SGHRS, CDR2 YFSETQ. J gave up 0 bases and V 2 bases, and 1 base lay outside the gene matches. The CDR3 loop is CASSLQGDSNQPQHF. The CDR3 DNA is TGCGCCAGCAGCTTACAGGGGGATAGCAATCAGCCCCAGCATTTT.

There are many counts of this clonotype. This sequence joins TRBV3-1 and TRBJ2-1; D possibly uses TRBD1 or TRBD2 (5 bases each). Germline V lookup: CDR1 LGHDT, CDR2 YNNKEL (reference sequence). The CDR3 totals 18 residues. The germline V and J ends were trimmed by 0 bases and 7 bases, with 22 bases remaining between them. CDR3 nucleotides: TGTGCCAGCAGCCAAGACTTGCGAGGGGCTTCTTACACGAATGAGCAGTTCTTC. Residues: CASSQDLRGASYTNEQFF.

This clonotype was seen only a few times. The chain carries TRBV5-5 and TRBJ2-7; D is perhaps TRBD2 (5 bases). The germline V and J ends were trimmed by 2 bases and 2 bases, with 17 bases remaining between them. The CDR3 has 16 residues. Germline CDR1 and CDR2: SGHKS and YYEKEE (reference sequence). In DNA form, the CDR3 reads TGTGCCAGCAGCTTTCGGGAAACAGAGGCAGCCTACGAGCAGTACTTC. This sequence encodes CASSFRETEAAYEQYF.